Shown below are 15 T cell receptor beta chains from a single sample sequenced in a study of vaccination and CD4 T cells after COVID-19. Treatment denoted: roughly ten-day PBMC culture with coronavirus spike peptide pools or control peptides (ViraFEST assay). Antigen specificity for these receptors is unknown. Scientists ran DNA taken from cultured CD4+ T cells through the Oncomine TCR Beta short-read assay for sequencing. TCRdb used MiXCR to reprocess the PCR reads, holding one entry per CDR3 protein. The table lists roughly 15,000 distinct CDR3 sequences, around 48% of them singletons. The specimen sequenced was CD4+ T cells from blood, cultured in vitro. The receptor set was obtained from a human donor who had recovered from COVID-19.

The genes are TRBV2 and TRBJ1-1; D gene uncertain. Germline V lookup: CDR1 SNHLY, CDR2 FYNNEI. The CDR3 consists of 14 residues. Trimming stripped 2 bases from V and 4 bases from J, with 11 bases between. This CDR3 reads CASSESQLGTEAFF. The CDR3 DNA follows: TGTGCCAGCAGTGAAAGTCAGCTGGGCACTGAAGCTTTCTTT.

J is TRBJ2-1 and V is TRBV12-3 or TRBV12-4; no clear D. CDR3 length: 12 residues. The V end lost 2 bases, the J end lost 11 bases, and 10 bases lay between the germline ends. CDR3 DNA sequence: TGTGCCAGCAGTTTACCCAGACTGAAGCAGTTCTTC. Its protein product is CASSLPRLKQFF.

This clonotype was detected a few times. The gene calls are TRBV7-9 and TRBJ1-5; 7 positions match TRBD1. CDR3 length: 15 amino acids. Germline CDR1 and CDR2: SEHNR and FQNEAQ (reference sequence). V trimming: 1 base; J trimming: 2 bases; junction bases outside the gene matches: 2. The CDR3 DNA reads TGTGCCAGCAGCTTAGGAGACAGGGGCAATCAGCCCCAGCATTTT. As protein: CASSLGDRGNQPQHF. Supplemented by reference TRBV7-9 and TRBJ1-5, the full variable domain reads DTGVSQNPRHKITKRGQNVTFRCDPISEHNRLYWYRQTLGQGPEFLTYFQNEAQLEKSRLLSDRFSAERPKGSFSTLEIQRTEQGDSAMYLCASSLGDRGNQPQHFGDGTRLSIL.

The chain uses TRBV12-3 or TRBV12-4 and TRBJ1-1; D may be TRBD1 (5 bases). Between the trimmed V and J ends, which lost 8 bases and 2 bases, there was a span of 12 bases. The CDR3 extends over 13 amino acids. CDR3: CASRRQGNTEAFF. The CDR3 DNA sequence: TGTGCCAGCCGTCGGCAGGGAAACACTGAAGCTTTCTTT.

Regarding this clonotype: The CDR3 ends on some other residue instead of the conserved phenylalanine or tryptophan, so this is likely a read error. This sequence joins TRBV24-1 and TRBJ2-3, with D tentatively TRBD2 (5 bases). This CDR3 contains 13 residues. Per germline, CDR1 KGHDR and CDR2 SFDVKD. The ends were cut back, 3 bases at V and 3 bases at J, with 6 bases in the middle. DNA of the CDR3: TGTGCCACCAGTGATGGCGGGACAGATACGCAGTATTAT. Its translation is CATSDGGTDTQYY.

The chain joins TRBV27 to TRBJ1-5, with no clear D. The CDR3 extends over 14 amino acids. V lost 3 bases, J lost 1 base, and 7 bases lay in between. Germline-derived CDR1 and CDR2 are MNHEY and SMNVEV (reference sequence). The CDR3 is CASSFTPSNQPQHF. CDR3 nucleotides: TGTGCCAGCAGTTTCACCCCGAGCAATCAGCCCCAGCATTTT.

CDR3: CATSDDDRNYGYTF. CDR3 sequence (DNA): TGTGCCACCAGTGATGACGACAGGAATTATGGCTACACCTTC. V usage is TRBV24-1 and J usage is TRBJ1-2, with D possibly being TRBD1 (6 bases). The V gene lost 3 bases and the J gene lost 5 bases, with 12 bases spanning the gap. Germline V gives CDR1 KGHDR, CDR2 SFDVKD. The CDR3 runs 14 residues.

This clonotype turned up a few times. The chain is built from TRBV21-1 and TRBJ1-1; the D call of TRBD1 is as the table states it, not checked on the DNA. TRBV21-1 is designated a pseudogene. This CDR3 spans 15 amino acids. CDR3 sequence reads: CASSNGTASNTEAFF. The CDR3 DNA is TGTGCCAGCAGCAACGGGACGGCTAGCAACACTGAAGCTTTCTTT.

The CDR3 sequence: CSGRTRDYEQYF. The CDR3 DNA follows: TGCAGTGGGCGAACAAGGGACTACGAGCAGTACTTC. The V call is TRBV20-1, the J call TRBJ2-7; D remains ambiguous. The length of the CDR3 is 12 residues. Deletions cut 7 bases from V and 3 bases from J, with 13 bases between. The germline gives CDR1 DFQATT, CDR2 SNEGSKA (reference sequence).

This clonotype occurred a few times. The rearrangement joins TRBV7-9 to TRBJ1-2, with a possible D match to TRBD1 (5 bases). Germline V gene data show CDR1 as SEHNR and CDR2 as FQNEAQ (reference sequence). This CDR3 region has 13 residues. The germline V and J ends were trimmed by 2 bases and 2 bases, with 6 bases remaining between them. CDR3 sequence (DNA): TGTGCCAGCAGCTTACGACAGAACTATGGCTACACCTTC. Translating it yields CASSLRQNYGYTF.

By frequency in the sample, this clonotype is medium-sized. This rearrangement joins TRBV15 to TRBJ1-6, with D uncertain. V gave up 4 bases and J gave up 9 bases, with 10 bases separating them. CDR3 length equals 13 residues. Germline assignment: CDR1 LNHNV and CDR2 YYDKDF (reference sequence). As DNA, the CDR3 is TGTGCCACCAGCAAGTTTCAAGGTTCACCCCTCCACTTT. It translates to CATSKFQGSPLHF.

This clonotype occurred a few times. This chain joins TRBV19 and TRBJ1-1, with unresolved D. V lost 7 bases and J lost 0, with 9 bases in between. Germline CDR1 LNHDA, CDR2 SQIVND (reference sequence). The CDR3 sequence is 13 residues long. This CDR3 is CASTFGMNTEAFF. CDR3 sequence (DNA): TGTGCCAGTACGTTCGGAATGAACACTGAAGCTTTCTTT.

CDR3 bases: TGTGCCAGCCTTTATACGGGTTTTGGCTACACCTTC. The encoded protein is CASLYTGFGYTF. The chain carries TRBV21-1 and TRBJ1-2. TRBV21-1 is a documented pseudogene. This CDR3 is built from 12 residues.

Concerning this clonotype: One end of the junction varies from germline; a read error may be responsible. The chain is built from TRBV2 and TRBJ2-1; D ambiguous. This CDR3 is built from 15 residues. The germline V gene has CDR1 SNHLY and CDR2 FYNNEI. The CDR3 sequence: CASRQENVGNNERFF. The CDR3 DNA reads TGTGCCAGCAGGCAGGAGAACGTTGGTAACAATGAGCGGTTCTTC.

The rearrangement uses TRBV7-9 and TRBJ2-5, with D perhaps matching TRBD2 (6 bases). Trimming took 0 bases from V and 4 from J, leaving 15 bases between them. This CDR3 comprises 16 residues. Germline-derived CDR1 and CDR2 are SEHNR and FQNEAQ (reference sequence). This CDR3 is CASSLAAGSGGETQYF. In DNA, the CDR3 is TGTGCCAGCAGCTTAGCGGCCGGGAGCGGCGGAGAGACCCAGTACTTC.